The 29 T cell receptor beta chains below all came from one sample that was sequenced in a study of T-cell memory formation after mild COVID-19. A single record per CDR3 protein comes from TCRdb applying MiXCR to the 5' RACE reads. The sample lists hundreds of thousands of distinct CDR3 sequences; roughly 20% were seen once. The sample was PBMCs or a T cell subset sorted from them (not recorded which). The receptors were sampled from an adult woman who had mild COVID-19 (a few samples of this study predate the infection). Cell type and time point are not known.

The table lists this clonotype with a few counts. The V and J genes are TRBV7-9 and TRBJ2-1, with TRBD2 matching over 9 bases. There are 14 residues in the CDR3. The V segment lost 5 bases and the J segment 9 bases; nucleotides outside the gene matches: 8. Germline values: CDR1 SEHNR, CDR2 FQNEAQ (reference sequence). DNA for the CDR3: TGTGCCAGCAGCCGTAGCGGGAGAGGGGGTGAGCAGTTCTTC. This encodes CASSRSGRGGEQFF.

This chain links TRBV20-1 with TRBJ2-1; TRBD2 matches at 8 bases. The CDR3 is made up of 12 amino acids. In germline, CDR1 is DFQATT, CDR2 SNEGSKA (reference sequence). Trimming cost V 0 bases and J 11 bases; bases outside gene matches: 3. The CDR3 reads CSAREEREKQFF. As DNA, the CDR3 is TGCAGTGCTAGAGAGGAGCGGGAGAAGCAGTTCTTC.

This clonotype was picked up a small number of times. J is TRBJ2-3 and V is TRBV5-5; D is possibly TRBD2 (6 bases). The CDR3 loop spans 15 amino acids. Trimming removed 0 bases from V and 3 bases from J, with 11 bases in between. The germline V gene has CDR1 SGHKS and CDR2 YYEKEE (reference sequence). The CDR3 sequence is CASSLAQLATDTQYF. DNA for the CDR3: TGTGCCAGCAGCTTGGCTCAACTAGCTACAGATACGCAGTATTTT.

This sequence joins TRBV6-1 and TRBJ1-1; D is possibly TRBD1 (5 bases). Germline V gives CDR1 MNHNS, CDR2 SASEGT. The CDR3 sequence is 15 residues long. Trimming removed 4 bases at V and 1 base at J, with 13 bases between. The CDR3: CASSGPGRPNTEAFF. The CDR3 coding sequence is TGTGCCAGCAGTGGTCCAGGGCGCCCGAACACTGAAGCTTTCTTT.

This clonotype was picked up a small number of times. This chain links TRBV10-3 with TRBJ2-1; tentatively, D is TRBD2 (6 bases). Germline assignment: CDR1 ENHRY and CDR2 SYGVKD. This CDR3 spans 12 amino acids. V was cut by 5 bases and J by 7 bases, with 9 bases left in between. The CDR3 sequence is CAISQSGNEQFF. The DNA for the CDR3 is TGTGCCATCAGTCAGAGCGGGAATGAGCAGTTCTTC.

CDR3 protein: CASSGGTRDTQYF. CDR3 bases: TGTGCCAGCAGTGGCGGGACCAGGGATACGCAGTATTTT. The V call is TRBV25-1, the J call TRBJ2-3; maybe TRBD2 (6 bases). The CDR3 has 13 amino acids. The V and J ends lost 4 bases and 6 bases respectively, with 11 bases between them. Germline CDR1 and CDR2: MGHDK and SYGVNS.

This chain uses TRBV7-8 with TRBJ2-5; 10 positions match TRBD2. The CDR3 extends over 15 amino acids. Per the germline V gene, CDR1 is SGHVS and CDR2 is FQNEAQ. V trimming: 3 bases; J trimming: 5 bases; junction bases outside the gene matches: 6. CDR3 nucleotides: TGTGCCAGCAGCTTGCCGGGACTAGCGATCGAGACCCAGTACTTC. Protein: CASSLPGLAIETQYF.

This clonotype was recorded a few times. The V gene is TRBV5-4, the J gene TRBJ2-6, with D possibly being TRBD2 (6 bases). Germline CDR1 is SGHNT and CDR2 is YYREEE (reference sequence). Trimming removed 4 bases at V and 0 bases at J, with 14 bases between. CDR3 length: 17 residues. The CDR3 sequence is CASSQGGGGSGANVLTF. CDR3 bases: TGTGCCAGCAGCCAGGGAGGAGGTGGCTCTGGGGCCAACGTCCTGACTTTC. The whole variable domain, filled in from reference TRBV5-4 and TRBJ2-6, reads ETGVTQSPTHLIKTRGQQVTLRCSSQSGHNTVSWYQQALGQGPQFIFQYYREEENGRGNFPPRFSGLQFPNYSSELNVNALELDDSALYLCASSQGGGGSGANVLTFGAGSRLTVL.

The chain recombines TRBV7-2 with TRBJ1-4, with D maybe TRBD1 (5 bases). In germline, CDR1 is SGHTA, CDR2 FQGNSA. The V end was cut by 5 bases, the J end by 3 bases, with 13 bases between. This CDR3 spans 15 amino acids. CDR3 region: CASSPERGANEKLFF. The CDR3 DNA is TGTGCCAGCAGCCCGGAGAGAGGGGCTAATGAAAAACTGTTTTTT. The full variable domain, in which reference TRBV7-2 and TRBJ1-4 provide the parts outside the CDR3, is GAGVSQSPSNKVTEKGKDVELRCDPISGHTALYWYRQSLGQGLEFLIYFQGNSAPDKSGLPSDRFSAERTGGSVSTLTIQRTQQEDSAVYLCASSPERGANEKLFFGSGTQLSVL.

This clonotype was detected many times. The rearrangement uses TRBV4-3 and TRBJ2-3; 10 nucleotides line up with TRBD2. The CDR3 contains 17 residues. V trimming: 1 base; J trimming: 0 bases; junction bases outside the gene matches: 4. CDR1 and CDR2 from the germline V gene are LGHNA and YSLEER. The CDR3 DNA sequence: TGCGCCAGCAGCCAAGTCCAGACTAGCGGGAGCACAGATACGCAGTATTTT. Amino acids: CASSQVQTSGSTDTQYF.

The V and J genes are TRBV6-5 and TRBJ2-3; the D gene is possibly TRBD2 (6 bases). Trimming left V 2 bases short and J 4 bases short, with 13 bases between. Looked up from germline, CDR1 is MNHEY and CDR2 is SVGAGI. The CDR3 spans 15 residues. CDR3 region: CASSYGTARSDTQYF. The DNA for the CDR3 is TGTGCCAGCAGTTACGGGACTGCGCGTTCAGATACGCAGTATTTT.

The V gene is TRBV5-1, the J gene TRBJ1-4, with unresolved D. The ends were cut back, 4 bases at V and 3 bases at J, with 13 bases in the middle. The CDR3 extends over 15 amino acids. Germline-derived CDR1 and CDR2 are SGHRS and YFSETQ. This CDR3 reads CASSIRTGANEKLFF. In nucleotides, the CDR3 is TGCGCCAGCAGCATACGGACCGGGGCTAATGAAAAACTGTTTTTT.

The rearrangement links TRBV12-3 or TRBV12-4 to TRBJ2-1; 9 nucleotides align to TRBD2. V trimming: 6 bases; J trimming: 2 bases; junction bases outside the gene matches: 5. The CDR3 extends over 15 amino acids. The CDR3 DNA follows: TGTGCCAGCAGCGGGACTAGCTTCACCTACAATGAGCAGTTCTTC. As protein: CASSGTSFTYNEQFF.

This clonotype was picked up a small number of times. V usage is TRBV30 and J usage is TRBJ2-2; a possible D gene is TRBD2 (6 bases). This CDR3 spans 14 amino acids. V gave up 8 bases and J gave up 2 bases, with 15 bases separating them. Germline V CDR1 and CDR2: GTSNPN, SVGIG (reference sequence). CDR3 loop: CARWDSSNTGELFF. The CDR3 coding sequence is TGTGCCCGCTGGGACTCCAGTAACACCGGGGAGCTGTTTTTT.

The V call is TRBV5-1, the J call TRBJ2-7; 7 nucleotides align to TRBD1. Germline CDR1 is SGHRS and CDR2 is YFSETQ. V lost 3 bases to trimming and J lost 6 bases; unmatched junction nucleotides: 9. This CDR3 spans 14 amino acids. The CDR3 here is CASSSTGQRGEQYF. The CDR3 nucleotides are TGCGCCAGCAGCTCGACGGGACAGCGTGGCGAGCAGTACTTC.

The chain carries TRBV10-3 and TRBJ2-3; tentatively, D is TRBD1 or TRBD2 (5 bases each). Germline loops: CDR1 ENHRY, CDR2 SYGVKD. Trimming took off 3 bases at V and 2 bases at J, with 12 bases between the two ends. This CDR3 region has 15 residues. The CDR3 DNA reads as TGTGCCATCAGTGAACGAGGGGCAGTCACAGATACGCAGTATTTT. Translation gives CAISERGAVTDTQYF.

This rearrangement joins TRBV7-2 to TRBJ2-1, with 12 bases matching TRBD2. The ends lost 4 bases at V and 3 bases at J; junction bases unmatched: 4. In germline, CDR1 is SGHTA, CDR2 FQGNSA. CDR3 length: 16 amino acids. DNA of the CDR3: TGTGCCAGCAGCTCGGGACTAGCGGGCTTCTACAATGAGCAGTTCTTC. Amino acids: CASSSGLAGFYNEQFF. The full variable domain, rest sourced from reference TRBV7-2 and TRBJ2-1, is GAGVSQSPSNKVTEKGKDVELRCDPISGHTALYWYRQSLGQGLEFLIYFQGNSAPDKSGLPSDRFSAERTGGSVSTLTIQRTQQEDSAVYLCASSSGLAGFYNEQFFGPGTRLTVL.

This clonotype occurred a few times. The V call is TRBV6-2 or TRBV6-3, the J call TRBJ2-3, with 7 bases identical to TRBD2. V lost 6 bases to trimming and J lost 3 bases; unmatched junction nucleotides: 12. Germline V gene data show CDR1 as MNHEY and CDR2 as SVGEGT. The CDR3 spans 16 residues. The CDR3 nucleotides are TGTGCCAGCAGCACCCTAGGACGGGGAGGGACAGATACGCAGTATTTT. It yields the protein CASSTLGRGGTDTQYF.

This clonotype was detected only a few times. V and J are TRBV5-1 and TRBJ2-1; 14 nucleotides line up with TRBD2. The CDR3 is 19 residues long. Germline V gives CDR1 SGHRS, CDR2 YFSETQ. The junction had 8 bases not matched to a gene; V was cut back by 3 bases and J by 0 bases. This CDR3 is CASSSWTSGGLSSYNEQFF. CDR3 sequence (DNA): TGCGCCAGCAGCTCGTGGACTAGCGGGGGGCTTAGCTCCTACAATGAGCAGTTCTTC.

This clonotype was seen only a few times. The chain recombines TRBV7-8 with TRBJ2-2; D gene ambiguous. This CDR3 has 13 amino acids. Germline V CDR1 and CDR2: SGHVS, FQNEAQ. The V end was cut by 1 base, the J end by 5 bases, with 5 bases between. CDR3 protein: CASSLGITGELFF. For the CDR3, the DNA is TGTGCCAGCAGCTTAGGGATTACCGGGGAGCTGTTTTTT.

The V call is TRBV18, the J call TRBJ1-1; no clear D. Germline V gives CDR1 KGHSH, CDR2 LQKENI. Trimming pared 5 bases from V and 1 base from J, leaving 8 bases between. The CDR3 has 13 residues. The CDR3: CASSTAKNTEAFF. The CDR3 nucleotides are TGTGCCAGCTCAACAGCGAAGAACACTGAAGCTTTCTTT.

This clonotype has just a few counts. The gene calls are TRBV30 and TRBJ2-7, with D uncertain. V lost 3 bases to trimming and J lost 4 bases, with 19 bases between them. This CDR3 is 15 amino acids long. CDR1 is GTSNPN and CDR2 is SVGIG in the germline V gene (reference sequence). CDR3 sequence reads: CAWRKGRNQFYEQYF. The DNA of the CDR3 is TGTGCCTGGAGAAAGGGCAGAAACCAATTTTACGAGCAGTACTTC. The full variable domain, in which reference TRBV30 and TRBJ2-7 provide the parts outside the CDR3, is SQTIHQWPATLVQPVGSPLSLECTVEGTSNPNLYWYRQAAGRGLQLLFYSVGIGQISSEVPQNLSASRPQDRQFILSSKKLLLSDSGFYLCAWRKGRNQFYEQYFGPGTRLTVT.

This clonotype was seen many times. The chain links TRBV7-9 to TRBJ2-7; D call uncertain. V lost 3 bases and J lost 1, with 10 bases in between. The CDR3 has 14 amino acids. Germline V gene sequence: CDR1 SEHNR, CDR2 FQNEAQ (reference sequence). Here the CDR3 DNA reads TGTGCCAGCAGCTTTGGTCAGCCTTCCTACGAGCAGTACTTC. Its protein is CASSFGQPSYEQYF.

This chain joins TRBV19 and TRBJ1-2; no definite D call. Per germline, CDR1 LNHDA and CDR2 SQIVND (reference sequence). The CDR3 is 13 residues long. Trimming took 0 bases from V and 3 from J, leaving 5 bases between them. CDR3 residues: CASSIDLDYGYTF. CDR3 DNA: TGTGCCAGTAGTATAGATCTTGACTATGGCTACACCTTC.

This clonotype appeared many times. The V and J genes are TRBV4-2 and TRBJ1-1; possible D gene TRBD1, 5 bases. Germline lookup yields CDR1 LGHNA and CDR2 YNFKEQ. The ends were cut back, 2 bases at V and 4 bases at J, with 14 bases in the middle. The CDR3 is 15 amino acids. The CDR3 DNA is TGTGCCAGCAGCCAACTCCTGAGGGGATCCACTGAAGCTTTCTTT. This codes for CASSQLLRGSTEAFF.

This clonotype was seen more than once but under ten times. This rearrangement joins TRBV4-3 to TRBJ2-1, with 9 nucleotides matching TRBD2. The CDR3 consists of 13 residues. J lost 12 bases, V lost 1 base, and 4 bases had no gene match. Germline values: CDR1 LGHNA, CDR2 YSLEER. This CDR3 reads CASSQALAGVQFF. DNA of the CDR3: TGCGCCAGCAGCCAAGCGTTAGCGGGAGTGCAGTTCTTC.

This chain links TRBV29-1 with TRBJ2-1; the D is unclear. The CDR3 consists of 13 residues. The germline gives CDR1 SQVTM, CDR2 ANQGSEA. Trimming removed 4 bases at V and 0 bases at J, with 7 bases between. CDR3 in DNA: TGCAGCGTTGGTGCCAACTCCTACAATGAGCAGTTCTTC. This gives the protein CSVGANSYNEQFF.

The chain's CDR3 is CASRRTSGGVWELFF. CDR3 DNA: TGTGCCAGCAGACGAACCAGCGGGGGAGTTTGGGAGCTGTTTTTT. The chain carries TRBV19 and TRBJ2-2; 8 nucleotides match TRBD2. V lost 9 bases and J lost 9; bases outside the gene matches: 15. The CDR3 has 15 residues. Germline CDR1 is LNHDA and CDR2 is SQIVND (reference sequence).

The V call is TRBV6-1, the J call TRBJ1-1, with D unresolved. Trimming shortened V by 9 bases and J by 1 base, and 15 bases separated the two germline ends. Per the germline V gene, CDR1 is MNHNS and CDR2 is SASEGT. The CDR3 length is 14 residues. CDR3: CASRQGIENTEAFF. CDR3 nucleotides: TGTGCCAGTCGTCAAGGGATCGAGAACACTGAAGCTTTCTTT.